This T cell receptor (beta chain) is from a study of blood T cell repertoires in COVID-19. As for the study in general: Samples came from the United States, Italy and Spain, spanning acute and convalescent COVID-19.

Under the authors' procedure: Amplified reference gene primers provided the basis for estimating nucleated cell counts. Generated by immunoSEQ multiplex PCR, the TCRdb table keeps only in-frame clones and is missing some. V and J calls and clone size are given by that table; D and trimming were obtained from the DNA. Of roughly 100,000 clones listed, around nine tenths are singletons. The V gene's germline CDR1 is LGHDT and CDR2 YNNKEL (reference sequence). V was clipped by 3 bases and J by 9 bases, with 12 bases between them. This CDR3 comprises 12 residues. Sequencing was done on a sample of peripheral blood. This chain joins TRBV3-1 (or the pseudogene TRBV3-2) and TRBJ2-7, with D possibly TRBD2 on 5 matching bases. This TCR was sampled from a woman of 80 years or more in a cohort sampled during active COVID-19. In DNA form, the CDR3 reads TGTGCCAGCAGCCAGGCCGGGATGAGGCAGTACTTC. This encodes CASSQAGMRQYF.